This T cell receptor (beta chain) was obtained from a study of shared clonotypes between healthy human individuals. Regarding the study as a whole: It was only blood that was sampled, and tissue repertoires likely differ.

Each unsorted PBMC replicate got 300 ng genomic DNA, around 30,000 genomes. Unsorted PBMC DNA was sequenced on ten immunoSEQ deep assay plates. The method was immunoSEQ multiplex PCR; TCRdb's version includes in-frame clones alone and lacks a portion of them. The data hold approximately 460,000 clones, with around 77% observed a single time. The CDR3 runs to 13 residues. Germline CDR1 is PRHDT and CDR2 is FYEKMQ (reference sequence). To note about this clone: Antigen unknown. An end of the junction differs from the germline gene, which may be a read error.

This receptor was obtained from a woman aged 40 to 50 in good health. Some clones in this sample may be carry-over from other donors' samples. The sequenced sample was PBMCs. The gene calls are TRBV13 and TRBJ1-5; D remains ambiguous. DNA of the CDR3: TGTGCCAGCAGCGTAGGGCCCGCTCAGCCCCAGCATTTT. Protein product: CASSVGPAQPQHF.